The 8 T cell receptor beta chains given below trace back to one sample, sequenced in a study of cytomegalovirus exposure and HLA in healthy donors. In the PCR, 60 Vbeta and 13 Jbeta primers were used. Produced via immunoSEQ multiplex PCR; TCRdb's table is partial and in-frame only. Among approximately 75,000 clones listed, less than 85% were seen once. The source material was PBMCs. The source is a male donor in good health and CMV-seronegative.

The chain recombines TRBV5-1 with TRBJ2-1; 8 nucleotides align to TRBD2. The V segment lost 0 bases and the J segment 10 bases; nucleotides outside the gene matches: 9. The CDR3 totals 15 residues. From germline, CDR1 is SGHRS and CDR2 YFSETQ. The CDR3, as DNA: TGCGCCAGCAGCTTGGCCGTGACGGGGGGGCGCGAGCAGTTCTTC. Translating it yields CASSLAVTGGREQFF. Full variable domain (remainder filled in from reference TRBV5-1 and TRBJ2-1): KAGVTQTPRYLIKTRGQQVTLSCSPISGHRSVSWYQQTPGQGLQFLFEYFSETQRNKGNFPGRFSGRQFSNSRSEMNVSTLELGDSALYLCASSLAVTGGREQFFGPGTRLTVL.

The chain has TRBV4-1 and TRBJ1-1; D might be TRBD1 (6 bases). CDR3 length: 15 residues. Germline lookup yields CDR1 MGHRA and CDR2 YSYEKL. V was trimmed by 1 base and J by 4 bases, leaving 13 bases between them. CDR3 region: CASSQVGGLGTEAFF. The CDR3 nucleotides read TGCGCCAGCAGCCAAGTGGGGGGGCTAGGCACTGAAGCTTTCTTT.

Here the CDR3 reads CASSESRITNEQFF. Here the CDR3 DNA reads TGCGCCAGCAGTGAGTCGCGGATCACCAATGAGCAGTTCTTC. The rearrangement joins TRBV10-1 to TRBJ2-1; D is unclear. V gave up 0 bases and J gave up 6 bases, with 9 bases separating them. The germline V gene has CDR1 WNHNN and CDR2 SYGVQD (reference sequence). This CDR3 comprises 14 residues.

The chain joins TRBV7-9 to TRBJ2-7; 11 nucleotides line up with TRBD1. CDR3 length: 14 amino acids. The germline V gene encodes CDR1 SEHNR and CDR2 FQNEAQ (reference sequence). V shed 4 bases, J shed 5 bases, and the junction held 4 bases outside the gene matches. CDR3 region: CASSWRDRGDEQYF. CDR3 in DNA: TGTGCCAGCAGCTGGCGGGACAGGGGGGACGAGCAGTACTTC.

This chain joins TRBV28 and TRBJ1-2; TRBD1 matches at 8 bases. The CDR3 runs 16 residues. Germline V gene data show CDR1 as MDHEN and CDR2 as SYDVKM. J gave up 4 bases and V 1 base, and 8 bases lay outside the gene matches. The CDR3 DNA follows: TGTGCCAGCAGTTTATTGGCCAGGGGGCGAGGCTATGGCTACACCTTC. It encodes CASSLLARGRGYGYTF.

Written as DNA, the CDR3 is TGCGCCAGCAGAGCCTCGGGACAACGAGCTTTCTTT. Encoded protein: CASRASGQRAFF. J is TRBJ1-1 and V is TRBV5-1; D may be TRBD1 (6 bases). The CDR3 loop spans 12 amino acids. Trimming took 5 bases from V and 10 from J, leaving 15 bases between them. Germline-derived CDR1 and CDR2 are SGHRS and YFSETQ.

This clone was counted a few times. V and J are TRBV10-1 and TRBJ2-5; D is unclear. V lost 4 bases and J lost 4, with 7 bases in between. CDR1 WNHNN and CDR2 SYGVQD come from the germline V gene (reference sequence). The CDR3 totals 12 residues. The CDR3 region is CASSGPSETQYF. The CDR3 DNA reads TGCGCCAGCAGTGGGCCATCAGAGACCCAGTACTTC.

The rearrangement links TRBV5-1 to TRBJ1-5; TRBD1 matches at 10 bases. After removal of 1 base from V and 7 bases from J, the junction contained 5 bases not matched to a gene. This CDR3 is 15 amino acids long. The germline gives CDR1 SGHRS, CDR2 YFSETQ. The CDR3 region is CASSLMTGGDQPQHF. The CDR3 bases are TGCGCCAGCAGCTTGATGACAGGGGGCGACCAGCCCCAGCATTTT.